The rows below give T cell receptor beta chains drawn from one sample of a study of T cells expressing NK-cell markers. TCRdb re-called the 5' RACE reads and gives one entry per CDR3 protein, without DNA. Its table records about 260,000 distinct CDR3 sequences. Sequenced material: blood T cells: a sorted CD56 or NKG2C T cell subset, CD4+ or CD8+ T cells, or bulk PBMC T cells (not recorded which). These receptors came from a woman between 18 and 70 years old in good health. CDR3s include the opening cysteine and the closing phenylalanine or tryptophan.

TRBJ2-6 TRBV4-2 CASSQDRDGANVLTF
TRBJ2-5 TRBV7-2 CASRSGQGVSTQYF
TRBJ2-3 TRBV6-1 CATGAGLFTDTQYF
TRBJ2-7 TRBV7-2 CASSLVARSHSYEQYF
TRBJ2-5 TRBV4-3 CASSQAHYGETQYF
TRBJ2-5 TRBV6-5 CASSYSQGEETQYF
TRBJ2-7 TRBV6-1 CASSEARQGLGYEQYF
TRBJ2-1 TRBV5-1 CASIELAGSYNEQFF
TRBJ2-3 TRBV12-3/TRBV12-4 CASSLLRELADTQYF
TRBJ2-2 TRBV4-3 CASSQDRSFGELFF
TRBJ2-2 TRBV12-3/TRBV12-4 CASSFSSLAGTGELFF
TRBJ2-2 TRBV4-1 CASSHLAGGTGELFF
TRBJ2-1 TRBV20-1 CSADYRRVNNEQFF
TRBJ2-1 TRBV28 CASSLGGPGRNEQFF
TRBJ2-5 TRBV10-3 CATAGSPTSGVATQYF
TRBJ2-7 TRBV18 CASSPPGQTYEQYF
TRBJ2-1 TRBV5-1 CASSQDGTSGSQFF
TRBJ2-1 TRBV27 CASSFRRGPLNEQFF
TRBJ1-2 TRBV7-2 CASSFGQNYGYTF
TRBJ1-1 TRBV14 CASSRTGLNTEAFF
TRBJ2-3 TRBV3-1 CASSQRLITDTQYF
TRBJ2-1 TRBV25-1 CASSEYGDRGYNEQFF
TRBJ2-2 TRBV29-1 CSVGEGSSGELFF
TRBJ2-1 TRBV4-3 CASSQLKPGFRNEQFF
TRBJ1-2 TRBV6-5 CASSSPSFGPGYTF
TRBJ1-4 TRBV7-9 CASSAGGGDEKLFF
TRBJ2-5 TRBV4-2 CASSQPSAREVETQYF
TRBJ2-5 TRBV6-2/TRBV6-3 CASSRLADLQETQYF
TRBJ2-3 TRBV5-1 CASTRTSGPDTQYF
TRBJ2-2 TRBV7-2 CASSGQGLVSTGELFF
TRBJ1-5 TRBV12-3/TRBV12-4 CASSLRGFENQPQHF
TRBJ2-1 TRBV7-2 CASSLGGLAGPYNEQFF
TRBJ1-2 TRBV9 CASSVARSYAF
TRBJ2-3 TRBV7-3 CASSLATATDTQYF